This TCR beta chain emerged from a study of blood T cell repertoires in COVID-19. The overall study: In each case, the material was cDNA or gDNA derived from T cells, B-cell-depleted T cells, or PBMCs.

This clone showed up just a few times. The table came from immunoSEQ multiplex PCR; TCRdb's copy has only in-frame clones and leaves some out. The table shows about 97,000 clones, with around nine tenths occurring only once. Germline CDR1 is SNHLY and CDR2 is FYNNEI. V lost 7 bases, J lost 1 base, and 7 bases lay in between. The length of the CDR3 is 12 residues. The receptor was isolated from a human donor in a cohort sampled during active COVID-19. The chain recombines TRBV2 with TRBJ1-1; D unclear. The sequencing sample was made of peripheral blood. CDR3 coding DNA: TGTGCCAGCACAGTATCGAACACTGAAGCTTTCTTT. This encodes CASTVSNTEAFF.